This section outlines one T cell receptor (beta chain) sequence together with its context. What it binds is unknown. Other nucleotide sequences in the sample specify the same CDR3. The source of the sample is a study of cytomegalovirus exposure and HLA in healthy donors. The PCR made use of 60 Vbeta and 13 Jbeta primers. Generated by immunoSEQ multiplex PCR, the TCRdb table keeps only in-frame clones and is missing some. The listing contains around 110,000 clones. Findings of the study overall: There was a cluster of highly shared sequence variants that was likely a sequencing artifact. Productive status was seen about 90% or about 30% of the time for most TCR beta V segments in an earlier analysis. About 180 TCR beta chains were listed as cytomegalovirus-associated.

Germline loops: CDR1 SGHTA, CDR2 FQGNSA. The V segment lost 3 bases and the J segment 5 bases; nucleotides outside the gene matches: 7. The CDR3 runs to 15 residues. Material: PBMCs. The V and J genes are TRBV7-2 and TRBJ2-5; TRBD2 aligns across 9 bases. This receptor was obtained from a man aged 25-45 years in good health and CMV-seronegative. CDR3 in amino acids: CASSFQRGAGETQYF. The CDR3 DNA sequence: TGTGCCAGCAGCTTCCAGCGGGGGGCCGGGGAGACCCAGTACTTC.